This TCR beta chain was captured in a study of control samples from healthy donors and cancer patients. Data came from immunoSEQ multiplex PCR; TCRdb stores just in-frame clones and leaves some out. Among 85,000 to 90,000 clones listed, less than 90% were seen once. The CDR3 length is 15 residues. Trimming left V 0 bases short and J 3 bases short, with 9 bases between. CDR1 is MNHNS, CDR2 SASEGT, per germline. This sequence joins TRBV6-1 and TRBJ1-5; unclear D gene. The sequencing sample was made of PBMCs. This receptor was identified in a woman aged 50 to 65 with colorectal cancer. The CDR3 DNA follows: TGTGCCAGCAGTGAAGCAGAAGAGTACAATCAGCCCCAGCATTTT. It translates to CASSEAEEYNQPQHF.